This T cell receptor (beta chain) was profiled in a study of Ad26.COV2.S vaccination and SARS-CoV-2 variants. Germline V gene lookup returns CDR1 SGHAT and CDR2 FQNNGV. The CDR3 has 14 residues. Trimming took 4 bases from V and 4 from J, leaving 13 bases between them. Stated treatment: around 19 received Ad26.COV2.S at low or high dose, single or two shots; 5 received placebo; per-sample allocation not given. At day 63 after the first vaccine or placebo injection, samples were drawn. Method: immunoSEQ multiplex PCR; TCRdb's copy keeps in-frame clones and lacks some. The table includes about 400,000 clones, around nine tenths detected once.

The V and J genes are TRBV11-2 and TRBJ1-1; no clear D. This receptor was obtained from a person between 18 and 59 years old who received the Ad26.COV2.S COVID-19 vaccine or a placebo. The specimen comprised peripheral blood, sampled in a trial of Ad26.COV2.S vaccine versus placebo. CDR3 region: CASSSHGRVTEAFF. CDR3 bases: TGTGCCAGCAGCTCCCACGGGCGGGTCACTGAAGCTTTCTTT.